This section outlines one TCR beta chain sequence together with its context. This sample stems from a study of blood T cell repertoires in COVID-19. Overall study: Researchers got acute and convalescent COVID-19 samples from the United States, Italy and Spain. Sample material is recorded as cDNA or gDNA derived from T cells, B-cell-depleted T cells, or PBMCs.

The CDR3 sequence is 12 residues long. V lost 4 bases, J lost 12 bases, and 15 bases lay in between. Methods used by the authors: Amplification of reference gene primers provided the estimated nucleated cell counts. Profiled with immunoSEQ multiplex PCR; TCRdb holds only in-frame clones, not every one. V and J calls and clone size are those listed in that table; D and trimming were worked out from the DNA. The sample lists fewer than 150,000 clones; 85% were seen once. This TCR was sampled from a human donor in a cohort sampled during active COVID-19. What was sequenced was peripheral blood. J is TRBJ1-1 and V is TRBV12-3 or TRBV12-4, with D maybe TRBD1 (5 bases). CDR3 DNA: TGTGCCAGCAGTTCTAGGACATCCAGATCTTTCTTT. This translates into CASSSRTSRSFF.